This TCR beta chain was identified during a study of T cells in tuberculosis. This clone showed up just once. Some clones are missing from TCRdb's copy, which holds only in-frame ones; the method was immunoSEQ multiplex PCR. Of roughly 34,000 clones detected, approximately 96% appear once; the ten largest clones hold 6% to 7%. V gave up 4 bases and J gave up 0 bases; unmatched junction bases: 10. The germline V gene has CDR1 MNHNS and CDR2 SASEGT. CDR3 length: 18 amino acids. This TCR was recovered from a donor between 10 and 35 years old with latent tuberculosis or without tuberculosis infection. Sequenced input: PBMCs. The chain combines TRBV6-1 with TRBJ1-5; 9 bases are shared with TRBD1. The CDR3 is CASSATRQGGYSNQPQHF. In nucleotides, the CDR3 is TGTGCCAGCAGTGCTACTCGACAGGGGGGATATAGCAATCAGCCCCAGCATTTT.